This is a list of T cell receptor beta chains from one sample in a study of human T cells and chemical hapten exposure. TCRdb fed the RACE reads into MiXCR, producing one record per CDR3 protein. The sample yields tens of thousands of distinct CDR3 sequences, roughly 6.7% seen once. The sample consisted of whole blood, taken in connection with sensitization to the hapten diphenylcyclopropenone (DPC). These TCRs come from a woman in her 30s with alopecia areata. Some clones in this sample may be carry-over from other donors' samples. Each CDR3 is given with its conserved first and last residue. D genes are given only for firm matches. A clone size is listed for some rows: how often the clone was seen (once, few, many), or a class if it is expanded.

CDR3aa	CDR3nt	d_gene	j_gene	v_gene	abundance
CASSPDVQGYGDTF	TGTGCCAGCAGCCCAGACGTACAGGGCTATGGCGACACCTTC	.	TRBJ1-2	TRBV7-2	few
CASSQVGQGEAFF	TGTGCCAGCAGCCAAGTTGGGCAGGGTGAAGCTTTCTTT	.	TRBJ1-1	TRBV3-1	few
CASSLTIGTSEQYF	TGTGCCAGCAGCTTAACAATTGGGACAAGCGAGCAGTACTTC	.	TRBJ2-7	TRBV7-3	many
CASSPRTAGELFF	TGTGCCAGCAGCCCAAGGACAGCCGGGGAGCTGTTTTTT	.	TRBJ2-2	TRBV14	many
CASSEQGAGVNEQFF	TGTGCCAGCAGTGAACAGGGGGCGGGGGTCAATGAGCAGTTCTTC	.	TRBJ2-1	TRBV6-1	few
CASSHGSTQYF	TGTGCCAGCAGCCATGGGAGTACGCAGTATTTT	.	TRBJ2-3	TRBV14	many
CVTSRAETGRGGYTF	TGTGTCACCAGCAGAGCCGAGACAGGGAGGGGAGGCTACACCTTC	TRBD1	TRBJ1-2	TRBV15	.
CASINTLGSTGITDTQYF	TGTGCCAGCATCAACACCCTGGGGTCGACAGGTATCACAGATACGCAGTATTTT	.	TRBJ2-3	TRBV5-5	many
CAWSRGLADNTDTQYF	TGTGCCTGGAGTAGAGGTCTAGCGGATAACACAGATACGCAGTATTTT	TRBD2	TRBJ2-3	TRBV30	few
CSAKAGETQYF	TGCAGTGCTAAGGCAGGAGAGACCCAGTACTTC	.	TRBJ2-5	TRBV20-1	many
CASSEIAVTDTQYF	TGTGCCAGCAGTGAAATAGCGGTCACAGATACGCAGTATTTT	.	TRBJ2-3	TRBV6-1	many
CASSVSGRVQTGELFF	TGTGCCAGCAGCGTATCGGGCAGGGTGCAGACCGGGGAGCTGTTTTTT	.	TRBJ2-2	TRBV9	many
CSASPDRVAEAFF	TGCAGTGCCAGCCCTGACAGGGTCGCTGAAGCTTTCTTT	TRBD1	TRBJ1-1	TRBV20-1	many
CASSLAPGVGPAYEQYF	TGCGCCAGCAGCTTGGCACCGGGTGTAGGGCCGGCCTACGAGCAGTACTTC	.	TRBJ2-7	TRBV5-1	.
CATSDALTGGATGELFF	TGTGCCACCAGTGACGCCCTGACAGGGGGCGCGACCGGGGAGCTGTTTTTT	TRBD1	TRBJ2-2	TRBV24-1	many